This T cell receptor (beta chain) was identified in a study of beta chain features in type 1 diabetes. Study-wide results and limits: Shortening of TCRB CDR3s, moderate but significant, appeared in all four CD4+ subsets of Type 1 diabetes patients. Fewer junction insertions and more nucleotide deletions appeared in type 1 diabetes patients. Naive, central memory and regulatory TCRB repertoires appeared more similar among patients than healthy donors.

Sequenced material consisted of expressed TCRB transcripts (all of the isolated RNA was reverse transcribed). Assay used: immunoSEQ multiplex PCR; TCRdb lists only in-frame clones, some missing. The data hold about 370,000 clones, with around 10% observed a single time. As concerns this clone: The antigen is unknown.

The TCR was taken from a man aged 25-40 years with type 1 diabetes. The sequenced sample consisted of central memory CD4+ T cells from blood.

The CDR3 DNA reads as TGCAGCGTTGTAAAGGGGGGGGTATCCACCTATGGCTACACCTTC. Translated: CSVVKGGVSTYGYTF. The genes are TRBV29-1 and TRBJ1-2, with TRBD1 as a possible D gene (6 bases). V was shortened by 4 bases and J by 4 bases, with 19 bases between the two germline ends. The CDR3 is 15 residues long. The germline gives CDR1 SQVTM, CDR2 ANQGSEA. The full variable domain, rest sourced from reference TRBV29-1 and TRBJ1-2, is SAVISQKPSRDICQRGTSLTIQCQVDSQVTMMFWYRQQPGQSLTLIATANQGSEATYESGFVIDKFPISRPNLTFSTLTVSNMSPEDSSIYLCSVVKGGVSTYGYTFGSGTRLTVV.